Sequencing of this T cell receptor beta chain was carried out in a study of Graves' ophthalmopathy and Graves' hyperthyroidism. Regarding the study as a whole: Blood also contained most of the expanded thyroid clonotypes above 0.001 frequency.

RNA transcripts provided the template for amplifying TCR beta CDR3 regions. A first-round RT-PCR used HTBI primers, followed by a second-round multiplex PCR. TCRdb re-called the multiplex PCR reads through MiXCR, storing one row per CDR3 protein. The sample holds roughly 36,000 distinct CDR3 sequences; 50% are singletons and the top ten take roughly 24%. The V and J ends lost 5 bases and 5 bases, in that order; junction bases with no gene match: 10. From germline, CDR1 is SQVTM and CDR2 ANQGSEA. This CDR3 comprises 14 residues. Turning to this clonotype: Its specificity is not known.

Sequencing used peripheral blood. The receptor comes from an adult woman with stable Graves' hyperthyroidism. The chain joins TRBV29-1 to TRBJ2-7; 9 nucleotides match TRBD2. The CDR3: CSVRTSGPVDEQYF. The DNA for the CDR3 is TGCAGCGTTCGAACTAGCGGGCCCGTAGACGAGCAGTACTTC.